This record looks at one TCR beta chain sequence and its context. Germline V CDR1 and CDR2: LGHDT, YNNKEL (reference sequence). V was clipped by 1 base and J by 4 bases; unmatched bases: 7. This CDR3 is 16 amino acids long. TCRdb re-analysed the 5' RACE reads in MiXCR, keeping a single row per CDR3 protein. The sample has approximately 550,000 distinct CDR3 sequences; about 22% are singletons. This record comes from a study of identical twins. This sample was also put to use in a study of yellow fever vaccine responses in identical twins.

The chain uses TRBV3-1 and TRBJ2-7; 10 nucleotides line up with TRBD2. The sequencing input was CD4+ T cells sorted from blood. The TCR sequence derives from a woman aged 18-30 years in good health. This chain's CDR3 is CASSQGSSGSRYEQYF. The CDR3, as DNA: TGTGCCAGCAGCCAAGGCTCTAGCGGGAGTAGGTACGAGCAGTACTTC.